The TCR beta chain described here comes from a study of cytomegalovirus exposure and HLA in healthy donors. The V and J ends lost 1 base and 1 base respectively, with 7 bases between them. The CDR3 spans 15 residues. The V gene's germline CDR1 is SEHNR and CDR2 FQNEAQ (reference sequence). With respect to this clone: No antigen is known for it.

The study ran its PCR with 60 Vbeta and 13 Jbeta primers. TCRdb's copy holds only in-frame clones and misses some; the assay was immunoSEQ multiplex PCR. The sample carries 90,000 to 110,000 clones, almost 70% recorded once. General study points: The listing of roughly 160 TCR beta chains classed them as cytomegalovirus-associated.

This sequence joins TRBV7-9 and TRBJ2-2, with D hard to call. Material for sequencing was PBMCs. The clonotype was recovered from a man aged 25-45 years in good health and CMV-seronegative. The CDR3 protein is CASSLVPRNTGELFF. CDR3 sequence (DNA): TGTGCCAGCAGCTTAGTCCCCAGGAACACCGGGGAGCTGTTTTTT. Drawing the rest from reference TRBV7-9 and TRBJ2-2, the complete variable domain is DTGVSQNPRHKITKRGQNVTFRCDPISEHNRLYWYRQTLGQGPEFLTYFQNEAQLEKSRLLSDRFSAERPKGSFSTLEIQRTEQGDSAMYLCASSLVPRNTGELFFGEGSRLTVL.